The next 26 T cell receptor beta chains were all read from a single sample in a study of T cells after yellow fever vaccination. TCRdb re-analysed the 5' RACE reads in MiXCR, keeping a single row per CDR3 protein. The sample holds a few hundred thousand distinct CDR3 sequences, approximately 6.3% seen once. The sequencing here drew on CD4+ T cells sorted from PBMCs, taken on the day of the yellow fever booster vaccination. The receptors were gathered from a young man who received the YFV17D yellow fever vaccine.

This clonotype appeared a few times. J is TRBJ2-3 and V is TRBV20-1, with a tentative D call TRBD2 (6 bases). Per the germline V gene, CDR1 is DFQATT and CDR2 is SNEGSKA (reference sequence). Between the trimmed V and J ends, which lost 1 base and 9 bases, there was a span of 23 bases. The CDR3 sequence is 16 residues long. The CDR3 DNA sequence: TGCAGTGCTAGAGCGGGAGAAGCGACCCGCCGGGCGACGCAGTATTTT. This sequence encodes CSARAGEATRRATQYF.

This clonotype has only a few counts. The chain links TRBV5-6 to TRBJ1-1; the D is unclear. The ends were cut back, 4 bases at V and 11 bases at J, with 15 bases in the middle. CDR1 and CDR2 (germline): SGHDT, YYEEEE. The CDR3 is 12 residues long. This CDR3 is CASSPGRGSAFF. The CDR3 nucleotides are TGTGCCAGCAGCCCTGGACGGGGAAGCGCTTTCTTT.

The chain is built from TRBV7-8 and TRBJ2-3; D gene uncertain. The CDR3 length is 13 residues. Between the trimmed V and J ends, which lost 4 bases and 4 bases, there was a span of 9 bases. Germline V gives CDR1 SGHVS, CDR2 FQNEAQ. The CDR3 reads CASSSRAADTQYF. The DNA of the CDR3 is TGTGCCAGCAGCTCCCGGGCTGCAGATACGCAGTATTTT.

The CDR3 region has the DNA TGTGCCAGCGGACGGTGGGGTGAGCAGTTCTTC. Translated: CASGRWGEQFF. The chain is built from TRBV6-2 or TRBV6-3 and TRBJ2-1; no firm D call. The V and J ends lost 8 bases and 9 bases respectively, with 11 bases between them. The CDR3 has 11 residues. Germline assignment: CDR1 MNHEY and CDR2 SVGEGT.

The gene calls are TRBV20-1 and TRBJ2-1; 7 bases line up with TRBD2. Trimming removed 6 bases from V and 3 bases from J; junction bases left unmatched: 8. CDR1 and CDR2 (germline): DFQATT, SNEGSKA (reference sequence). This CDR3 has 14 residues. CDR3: CSATLAAFYNEQFF. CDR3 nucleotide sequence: TGCAGTGCCACTCTAGCGGCATTCTACAATGAGCAGTTCTTC.

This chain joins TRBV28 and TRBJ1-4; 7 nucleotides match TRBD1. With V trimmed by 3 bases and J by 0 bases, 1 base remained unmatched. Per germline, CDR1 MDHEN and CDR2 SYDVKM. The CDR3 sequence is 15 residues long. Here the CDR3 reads CASSFQGATNEKLFF. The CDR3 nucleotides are TGTGCCAGCAGTTTCCAGGGGGCAACTAATGAAAAACTGTTTTTT.

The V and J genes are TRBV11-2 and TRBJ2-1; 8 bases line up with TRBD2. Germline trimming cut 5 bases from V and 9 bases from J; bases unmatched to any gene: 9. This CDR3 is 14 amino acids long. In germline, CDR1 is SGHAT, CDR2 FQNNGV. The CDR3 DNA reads TGTGCCAGCAGCGGGGGGTTAGCGGGAATTGAGCAGTTCTTC. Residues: CASSGGLAGIEQFF.

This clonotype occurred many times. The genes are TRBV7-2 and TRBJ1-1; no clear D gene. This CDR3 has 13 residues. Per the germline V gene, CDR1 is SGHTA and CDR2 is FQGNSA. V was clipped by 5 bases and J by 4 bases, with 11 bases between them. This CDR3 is CASSPGEGTEAFF. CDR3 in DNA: TGTGCCAGCAGCCCCGGGGAGGGCACTGAAGCTTTCTTT.

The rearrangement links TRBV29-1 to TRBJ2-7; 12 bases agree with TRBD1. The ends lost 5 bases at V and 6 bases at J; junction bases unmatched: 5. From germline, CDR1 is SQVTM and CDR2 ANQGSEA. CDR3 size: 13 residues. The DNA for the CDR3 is TGCAGCGTTTCCGGGACAGGGGGCGGCGAGCAGTACTTC. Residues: CSVSGTGGGEQYF.

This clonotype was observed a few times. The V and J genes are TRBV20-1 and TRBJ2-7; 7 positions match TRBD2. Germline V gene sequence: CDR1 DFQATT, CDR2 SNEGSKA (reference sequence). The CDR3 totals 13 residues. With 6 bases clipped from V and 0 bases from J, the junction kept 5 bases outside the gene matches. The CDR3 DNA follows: TGCAGTGCAAGGCGGGAGAGCTCCTACGAGCAGTACTTC. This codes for CSARRESSYEQYF.

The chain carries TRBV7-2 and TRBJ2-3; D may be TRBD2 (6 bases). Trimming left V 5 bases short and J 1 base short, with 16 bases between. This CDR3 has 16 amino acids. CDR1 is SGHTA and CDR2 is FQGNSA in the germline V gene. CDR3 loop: CASSPAGGAGTDTQYF. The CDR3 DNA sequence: TGTGCCAGCAGCCCTGCCGGGGGAGCCGGCACAGATACGCAGTATTTT. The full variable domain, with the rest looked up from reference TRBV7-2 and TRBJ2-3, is GAGVSQSPSNKVTEKGKDVELRCDPISGHTALYWYRQSLGQGLEFLIYFQGNSAPDKSGLPSDRFSAERTGGSVSTLTIQRTQQEDSAVYLCASSPAGGAGTDTQYFGPGTRLTVL.

The CDR3 DNA reads TGTGCCAGCAGTTACTCAAGCGGACCCTACGAGCAGTACTTC. Translation: CASSYSSGPYEQYF. This chain connects TRBV6-5 to TRBJ2-7; possibly TRBD2 for D (5 bases). CDR3 length equals 14 residues. The germline CDR1 and CDR2 sequences are MNHEY and SVGAGI. Deletions cut 0 bases from V and 2 bases from J, with 8 bases between.

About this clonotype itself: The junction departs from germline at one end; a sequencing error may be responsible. The CDR3 is CVSSSTGHLFEETQYF. In DNA, the CDR3 is TGTGTCAGCAGCTCTACAGGACATTTATTTGAGGAGACCCAGTACTTC. V gene TRBV7-6 combines with J gene TRBJ2-5, with TRBD1 as a possible D gene (5 bases). This CDR3 contains 16 residues. Germline CDR1 reads SGHVS; CDR2 reads FNYEAQ. Using reference TRBV7-6 and TRBJ2-5 for the parts outside the CDR3, the full variable domain is GAGVSQSPRYKVTKRGQDVALRCDPISGHVSLYWYRQALGQGPEFLTYFNYEAQQDKSGLPNDRFSAERPEGSISTLTIQRTEQRDSAMYRCVSSSTGHLFEETQYFGPGTRLLVL.

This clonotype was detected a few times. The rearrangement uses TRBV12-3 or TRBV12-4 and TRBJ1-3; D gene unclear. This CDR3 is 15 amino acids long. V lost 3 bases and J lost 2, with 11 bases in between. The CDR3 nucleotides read TGTGCCAGCAGTTTCTCTGTGGGGACTGGAAACACCATATATTTT. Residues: CASSFSVGTGNTIYF.

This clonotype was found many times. CDR3 in DNA: TGTGCCAGCAGTGTCCGGAGGGGCATGAACACTGAAGCTTTCTTT. Translation gives CASSVRRGMNTEAFF. This chain joins TRBV2 and TRBJ1-1; weak D call: TRBD1 (5 bases). Per germline, CDR1 SNHLY and CDR2 FYNNEI. The CDR3 spans 15 residues. The V end lost 4 bases, the J end lost 0 bases, and 12 bases lay between the germline ends.

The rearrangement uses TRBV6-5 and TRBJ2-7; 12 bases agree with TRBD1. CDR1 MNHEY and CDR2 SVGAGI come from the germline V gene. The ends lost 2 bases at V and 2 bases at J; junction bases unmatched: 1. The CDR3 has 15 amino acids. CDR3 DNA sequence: TGTGCCAGCAGTTACCGGGACAGGGGGCCCTACGAGCAGTACTTC. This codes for CASSYRDRGPYEQYF.

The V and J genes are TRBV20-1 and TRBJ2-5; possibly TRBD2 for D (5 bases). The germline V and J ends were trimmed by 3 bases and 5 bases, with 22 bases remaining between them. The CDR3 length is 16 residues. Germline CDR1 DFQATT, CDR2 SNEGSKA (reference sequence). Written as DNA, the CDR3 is TGCAGTGCTAGGGGATTTGGAGGTGCCCCCTGGGAGACCCAGTACTTC. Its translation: CSARGFGGAPWETQYF.

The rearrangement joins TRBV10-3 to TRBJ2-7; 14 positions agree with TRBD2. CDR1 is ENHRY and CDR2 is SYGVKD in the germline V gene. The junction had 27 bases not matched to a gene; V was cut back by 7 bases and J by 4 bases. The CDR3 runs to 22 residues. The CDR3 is CAIISKGAHGTSGSLPRYEQYF. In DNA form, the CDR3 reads TGTGCCATCATATCAAAGGGGGCGCATGGGACTAGCGGGAGTCTCCCGAGGTACGAGCAGTACTTC.

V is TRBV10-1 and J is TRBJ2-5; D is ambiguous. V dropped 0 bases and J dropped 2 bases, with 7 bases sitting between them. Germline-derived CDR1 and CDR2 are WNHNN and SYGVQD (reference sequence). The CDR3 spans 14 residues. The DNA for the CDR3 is TGCGCCAGCAGTGAGTCTTCAGGTCAAGAGACCCAGTACTTC. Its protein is CASSESSGQETQYF.

The chain's CDR3 is CASSLDGGRSSDTQYF. CDR3 in DNA: TGCGCCAGCAGCTTGGACGGCGGGAGGTCTTCAGATACGCAGTATTTT. This sequence joins TRBV5-1 and TRBJ2-3; 8 positions match TRBD2. Unmatched junction bases numbered 7, after V lost 0 bases and J lost 4 bases. CDR1 SGHRS and CDR2 YFSETQ come from the germline V gene. The CDR3 covers 16 residues.

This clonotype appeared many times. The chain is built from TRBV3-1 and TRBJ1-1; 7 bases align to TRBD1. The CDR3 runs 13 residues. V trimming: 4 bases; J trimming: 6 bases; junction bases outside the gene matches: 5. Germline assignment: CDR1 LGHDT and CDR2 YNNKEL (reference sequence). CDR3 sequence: CASSPGGGSEAFF. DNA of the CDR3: TGTGCCAGCAGCCCCGGAGGGGGCTCTGAAGCTTTCTTT. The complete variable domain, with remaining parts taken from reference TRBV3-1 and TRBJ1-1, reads DTAVSQTPKYLVTQMGNDKSIKCEQNLGHDTMYWYKQDSKKFLKIMFSYNNKELIINETVPNRFSPKSPDKAHLNLHINSLELGDSAVYFCASSPGGGSEAFFGQGTRLTVV.

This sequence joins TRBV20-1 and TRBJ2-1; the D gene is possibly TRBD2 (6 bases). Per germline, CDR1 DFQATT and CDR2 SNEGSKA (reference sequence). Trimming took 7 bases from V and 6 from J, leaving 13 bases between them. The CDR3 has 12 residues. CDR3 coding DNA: TGCAGTGGAGGAAGGAGGGCCAATGAGCAGTTCTTC. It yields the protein CSGGRRANEQFF.

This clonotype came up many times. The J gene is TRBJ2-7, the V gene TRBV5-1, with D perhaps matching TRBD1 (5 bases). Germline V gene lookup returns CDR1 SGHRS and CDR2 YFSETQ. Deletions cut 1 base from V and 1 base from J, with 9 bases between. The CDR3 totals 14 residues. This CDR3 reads CASSLYRQSYEQYF. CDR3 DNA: TGCGCCAGCAGCTTGTACCGACAGTCCTACGAGCAGTACTTC.

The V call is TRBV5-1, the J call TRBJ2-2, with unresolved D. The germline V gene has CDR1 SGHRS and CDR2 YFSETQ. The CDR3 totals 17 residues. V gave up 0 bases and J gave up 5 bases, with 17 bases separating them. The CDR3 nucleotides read TGCGCCAGCAGCTTGGGCCAGAAGACACTGGGAACCGGGGAGCTGTTTTTT. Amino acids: CASSLGQKTLGTGELFF.

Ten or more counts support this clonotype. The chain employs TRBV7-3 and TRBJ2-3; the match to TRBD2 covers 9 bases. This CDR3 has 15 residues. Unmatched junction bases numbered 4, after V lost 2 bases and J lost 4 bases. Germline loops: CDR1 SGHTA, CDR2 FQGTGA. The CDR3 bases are TGTGCCAGCAGCTTAGTAGCGGGAGCGTCAGATACGCAGTATTTT. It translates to CASSLVAGASDTQYF.

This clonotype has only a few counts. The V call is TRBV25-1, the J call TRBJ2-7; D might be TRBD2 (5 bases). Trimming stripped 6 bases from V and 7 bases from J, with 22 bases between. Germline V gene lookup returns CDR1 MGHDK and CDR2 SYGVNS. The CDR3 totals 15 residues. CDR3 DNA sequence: TGTGCCAGCAGCGGGCCCGTGACTACCCGTGAAGAGCAGTACTTC. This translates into CASSGPVTTREEQYF.